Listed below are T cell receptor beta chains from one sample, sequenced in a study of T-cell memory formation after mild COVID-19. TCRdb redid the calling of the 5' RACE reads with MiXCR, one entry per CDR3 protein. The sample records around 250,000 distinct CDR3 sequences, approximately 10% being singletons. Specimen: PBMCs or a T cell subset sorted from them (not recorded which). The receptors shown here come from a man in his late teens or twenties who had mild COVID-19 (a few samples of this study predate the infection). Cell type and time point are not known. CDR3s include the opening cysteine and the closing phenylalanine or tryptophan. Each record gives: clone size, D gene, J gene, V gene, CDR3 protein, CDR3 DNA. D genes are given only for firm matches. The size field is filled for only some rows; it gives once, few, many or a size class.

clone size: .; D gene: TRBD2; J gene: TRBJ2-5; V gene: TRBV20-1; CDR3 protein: CSARGALAGGRQETQYF; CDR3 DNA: TGCAGTGCTAGAGGTGCCCTAGCGGGGGGCCGCCAAGAGACCCAGTACTTC
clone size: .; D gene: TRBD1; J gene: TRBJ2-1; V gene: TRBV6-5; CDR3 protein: CASSSRDRALNEQFF; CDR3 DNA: TGTGCCAGCAGTAGCCGGGACAGGGCGTTAAATGAGCAGTTCTTC
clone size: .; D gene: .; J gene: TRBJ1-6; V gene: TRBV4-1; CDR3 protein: CASSQPDGGRGSPLHF; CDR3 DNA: TGCGCCAGCAGCCAACCGGACGGGGGAAGAGGCTCACCCCTCCACTTT
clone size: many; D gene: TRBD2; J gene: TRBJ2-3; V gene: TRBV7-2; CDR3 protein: CASSLGISGGAVDTQYF; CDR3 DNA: TGTGCCAGCAGCTTAGGCATAAGCGGGGGGGCCGTAGATACGCAGTATTTT
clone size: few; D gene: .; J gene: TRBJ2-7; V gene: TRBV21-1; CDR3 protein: CASSKGPNASGSRYEQYF; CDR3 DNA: TGTGCCAGCAGCAAAGGCCCAAATGCTAGCGGAAGTCGCTACGAGCAGTACTTC
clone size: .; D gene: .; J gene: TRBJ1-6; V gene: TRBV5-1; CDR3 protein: CASSLEWDSPLHF; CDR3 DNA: TGCGCCAGCAGCTTAGAGTGGGATTCACCCCTCCACTTT
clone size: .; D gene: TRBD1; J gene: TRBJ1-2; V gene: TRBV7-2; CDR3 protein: CASSLQGQQNYGYTF; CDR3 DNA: TGTGCCAGCAGCTTACAGGGACAGCAAAACTATGGCTACACCTTC
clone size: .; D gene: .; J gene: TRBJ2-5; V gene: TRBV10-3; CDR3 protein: CAVRQDNSVQETQYF; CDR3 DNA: TGTGCCGTCCGGCAGGACAACTCAGTACAAGAGACCCAGTACTTC
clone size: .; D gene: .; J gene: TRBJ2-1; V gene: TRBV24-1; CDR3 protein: CATSDKKGLYNEQFF; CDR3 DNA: TGTGCCACCAGTGATAAAAAAGGACTCTACAATGAGCAGTTCTTC
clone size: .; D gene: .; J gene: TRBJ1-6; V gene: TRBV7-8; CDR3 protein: CASSQGDTLGPLHF; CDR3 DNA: TGTGCCAGCAGCCAAGGGGACACCCTTGGGCCCCTCCACTTT
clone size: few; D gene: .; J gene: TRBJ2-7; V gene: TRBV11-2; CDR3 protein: CASSPDNYEQYF; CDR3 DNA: TGTGCCAGCAGCCCTGACAACTACGAGCAGTACTTC
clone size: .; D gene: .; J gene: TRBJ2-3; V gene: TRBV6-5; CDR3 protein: CASGQRTRDTQYF; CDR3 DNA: TGTGCCAGCGGACAAAGGACCCGAGATACGCAGTATTTT
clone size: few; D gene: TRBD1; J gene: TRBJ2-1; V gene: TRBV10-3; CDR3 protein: CAASSTGVEQFF; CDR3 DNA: TGTGCCGCAAGCTCGACAGGGGTTGAGCAGTTCTTC
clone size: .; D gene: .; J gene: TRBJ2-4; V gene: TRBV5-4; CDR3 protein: CASSLAGGIGIQYF; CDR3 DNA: TGTGCCAGCAGCTTGGCGGGGGGCATTGGGATTCAGTACTTC
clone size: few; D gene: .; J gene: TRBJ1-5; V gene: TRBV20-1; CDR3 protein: CSARGAESNQPQHF; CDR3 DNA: TGCAGTGCTAGAGGGGCAGAAAGCAATCAGCCCCAGCATTTT
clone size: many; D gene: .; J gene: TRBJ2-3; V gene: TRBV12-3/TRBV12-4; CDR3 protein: CASSSRDTYTDTQYF; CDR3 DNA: TGTGCCAGCAGTAGCCGGGACACTTACACAGATACGCAGTATTTT
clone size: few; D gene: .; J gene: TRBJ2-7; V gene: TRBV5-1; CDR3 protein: CASSYTGTLSYEQYF; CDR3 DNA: TGCGCCAGCAGCTATACCGGGACGCTAAGCTACGAGCAGTACTTC
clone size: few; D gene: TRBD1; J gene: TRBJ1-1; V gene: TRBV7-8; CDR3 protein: CASSPRDRVRDTEAFF; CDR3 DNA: TGTGCCAGCAGCCCTAGGGACAGGGTTAGGGACACTGAAGCTTTCTTT
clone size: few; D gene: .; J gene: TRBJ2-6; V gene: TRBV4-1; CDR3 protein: CASSQDGGTGANVLTF; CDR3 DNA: TGCGCCAGCAGCCAAGATGGGGGAACTGGGGCCAACGTCCTGACTTTC
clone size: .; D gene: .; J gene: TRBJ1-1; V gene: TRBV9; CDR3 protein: CASSVVGSSEAFF; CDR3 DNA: TGTGCCAGCAGCGTAGTGGGAAGCTCTGAAGCTTTCTTT
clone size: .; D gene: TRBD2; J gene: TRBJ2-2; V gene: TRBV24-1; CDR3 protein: CATSESGTSGGTNTGELFF; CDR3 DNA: TGTGCCACCAGTGAGTCCGGGACTAGCGGGGGAACGAACACCGGGGAGCTGTTTTTT
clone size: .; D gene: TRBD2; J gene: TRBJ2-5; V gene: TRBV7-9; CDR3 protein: CASSLTAGGRKGETQYF; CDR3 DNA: TGTGCCAGCAGCTTGACGGCGGGGGGCCGGAAGGGAGAGACCCAGTACTTC
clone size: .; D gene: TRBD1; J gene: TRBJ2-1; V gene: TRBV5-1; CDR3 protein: CASSLSRDRGLDEQFF; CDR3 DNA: TGCGCCAGCAGCTTGTCCCGGGACAGGGGGCTCGATGAGCAGTTCTTC
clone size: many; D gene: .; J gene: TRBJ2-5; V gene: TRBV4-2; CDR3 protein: CASSPYGRDQETQYF; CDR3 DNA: TGTGCCAGCAGCCCTTACGGCAGGGATCAAGAGACCCAGTACTTC
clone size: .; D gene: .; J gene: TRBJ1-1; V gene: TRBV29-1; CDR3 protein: CSGLAGETTEAFF; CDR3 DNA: TGCAGCGGCCTCGCGGGGGAGACCACTGAAGCTTTCTTT
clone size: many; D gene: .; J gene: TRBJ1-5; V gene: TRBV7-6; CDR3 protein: CASSSLGQPQHF; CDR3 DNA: TGTGCCAGCAGCTCGCTTGGGCAGCCCCAGCATTTT
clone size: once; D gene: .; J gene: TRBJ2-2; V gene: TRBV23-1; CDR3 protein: CASNIRRIGELFF; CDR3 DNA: TGCGCCAGCAACATACGGAGGATAGGGGAGCTGTTTTTT
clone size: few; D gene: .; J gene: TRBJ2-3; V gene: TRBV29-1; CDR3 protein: CSVDPGGWYTQYF; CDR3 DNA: TGCAGCGTTGATCCAGGGGGGTGGTATACGCAGTATTTT
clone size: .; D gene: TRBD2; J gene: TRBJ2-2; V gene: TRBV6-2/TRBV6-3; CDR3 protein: CASSYTAPSGGELFF; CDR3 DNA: TGTGCCAGCAGTTACACGGCGCCTAGCGGCGGGGAGCTGTTTTTT
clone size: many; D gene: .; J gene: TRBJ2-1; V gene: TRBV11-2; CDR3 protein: CASSSYLGSGVNEQFF; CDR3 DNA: TGTGCCAGCAGCTCTTATCTAGGATCAGGTGTTAATGAGCAGTTCTTC
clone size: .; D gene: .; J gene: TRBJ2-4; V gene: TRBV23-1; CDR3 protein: CASSQSGLAKNIQYF; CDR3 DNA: TGCGCCAGCAGTCAATCGGGGCTAGCCAAAAACATTCAGTACTTC
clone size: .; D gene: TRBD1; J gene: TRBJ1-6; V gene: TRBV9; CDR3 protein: CASSEGQGSSPLHF; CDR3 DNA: TGTGCCAGCAGCGAGGGACAGGGGAGTTCACCCCTCCACTTT
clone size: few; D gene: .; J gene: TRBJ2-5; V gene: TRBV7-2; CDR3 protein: CASSRRANQETQYF; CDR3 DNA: TGTGCCAGCAGCCGTCGGGCCAATCAAGAGACCCAGTACTTC
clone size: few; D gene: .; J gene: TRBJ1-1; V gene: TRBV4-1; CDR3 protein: CASSQEWGETEAFF; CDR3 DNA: TGCGCCAGCAGCCAAGAATGGGGGGAGACTGAAGCTTTCTTT
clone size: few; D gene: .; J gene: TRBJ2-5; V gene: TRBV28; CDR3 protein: CASSLFRETQYF; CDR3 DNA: TGTGCCAGCAGCCTGTTTCGAGAGACCCAGTACTTC
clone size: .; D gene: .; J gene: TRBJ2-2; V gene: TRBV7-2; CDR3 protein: CASLRGATNTGELFF; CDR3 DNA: TGTGCCAGCCTCCGCGGGGCCACGAACACCGGGGAGCTGTTTTTT
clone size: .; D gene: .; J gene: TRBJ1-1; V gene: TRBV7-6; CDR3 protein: CASSLSPGITEAFF; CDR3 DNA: TGTGCCAGCAGCTTATCTCCTGGGATCACTGAAGCTTTCTTT
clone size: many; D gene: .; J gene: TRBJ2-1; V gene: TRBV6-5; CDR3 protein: CASSQDGNEQFF; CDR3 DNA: TGTGCCAGCAGTCAGGACGGCAATGAGCAGTTCTTC
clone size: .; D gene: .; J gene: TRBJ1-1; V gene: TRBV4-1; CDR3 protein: CASSQGGRGTEAFF; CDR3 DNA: TGCGCCAGCAGCCAGGGGGGGCGCGGAACTGAAGCTTTCTTT
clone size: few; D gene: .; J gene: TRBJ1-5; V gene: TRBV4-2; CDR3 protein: CASSQEQGLQPQHF; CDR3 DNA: TGTGCCAGCAGCCAAGAGCAGGGGCTTCAGCCCCAGCATTTT
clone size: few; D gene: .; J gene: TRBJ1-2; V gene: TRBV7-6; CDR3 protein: CASSLAILGLLYGYTF; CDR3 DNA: TGTGCCAGCAGCTTAGCGATCTTGGGATTGCTCTATGGCTACACCTTC
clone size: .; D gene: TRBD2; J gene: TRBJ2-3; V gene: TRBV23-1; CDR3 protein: CASSQPGLAGGADTQYF; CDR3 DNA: TGCGCCAGCAGTCAACCGGGACTAGCGGGGGGTGCGGATACGCAGTATTTT
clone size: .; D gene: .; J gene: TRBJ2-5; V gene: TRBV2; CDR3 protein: CASSERVQETQYF; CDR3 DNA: TGTGCCAGCAGTGAAAGGGTCCAAGAGACCCAGTACTTC
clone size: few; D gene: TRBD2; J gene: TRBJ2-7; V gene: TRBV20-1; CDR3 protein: CSVHRAGLPSYEQYF; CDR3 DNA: TGCAGTGTTCACCGGGCGGGACTACCATCCTACGAGCAGTACTTC
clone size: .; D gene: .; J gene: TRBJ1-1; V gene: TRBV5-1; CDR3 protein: CASSLDFATEAFF; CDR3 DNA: TGCGCCAGCAGCTTGGACTTCGCCACTGAAGCTTTCTTT
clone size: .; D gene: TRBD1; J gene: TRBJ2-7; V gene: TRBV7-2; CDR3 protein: CASSLSGTGIPYEQYF; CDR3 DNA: TGTGCCAGCAGCCTGTCCGGGACAGGGATTCCCTACGAGCAGTACTTC